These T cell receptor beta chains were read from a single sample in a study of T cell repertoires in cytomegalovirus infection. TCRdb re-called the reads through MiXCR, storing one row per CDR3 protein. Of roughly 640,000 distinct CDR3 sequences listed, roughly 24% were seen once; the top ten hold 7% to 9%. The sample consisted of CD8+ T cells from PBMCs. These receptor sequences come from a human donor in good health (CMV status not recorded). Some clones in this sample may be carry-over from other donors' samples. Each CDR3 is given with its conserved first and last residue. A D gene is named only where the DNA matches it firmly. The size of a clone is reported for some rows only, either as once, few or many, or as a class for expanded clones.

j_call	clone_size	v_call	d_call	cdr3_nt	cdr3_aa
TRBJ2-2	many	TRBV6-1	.	TGTGCCAGCACCCTCGGGACCGGGGAGCTGTTTTTT	CASTLGTGELFF
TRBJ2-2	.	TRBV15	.	TGTGCCACCAGCAGAGATCTGGGGATCGGGGAGCTGTTTTTT	CATSRDLGIGELFF
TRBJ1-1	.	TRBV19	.	TGTGCCAGTAGTATAGAGGTGAACACTGAAGCTTTCTTT	CASSIEVNTEAFF
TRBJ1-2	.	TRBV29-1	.	TGCAGCGTTTGGGACACCAACTATGGCTACACCTTC	CSVWDTNYGYTF
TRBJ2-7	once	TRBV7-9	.	TGTGCCAACAGCAATAGAGGCGACGGCTACTACGAGCAGTACTTC	CANSNRGDGYYEQYF
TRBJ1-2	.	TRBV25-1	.	TGTGCCAGCAGTGAAGAGGCCCAAGCCGGCTATGGCTACACCTTC	CASSEEAQAGYGYTF
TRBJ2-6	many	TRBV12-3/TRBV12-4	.	TGTGCCAGCACCACGTCTAGCGACTCTGGGGCCAACGTCCTGACTTTC	CASTTSSDSGANVLTF
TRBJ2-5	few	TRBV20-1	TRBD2	TGCAGTGCCACCGGACTAGGGTTTCGTCGGACCCAGTACTTC	CSATGLGFRRTQYF
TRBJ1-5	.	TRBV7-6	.	TGTGCCAGCAGCTTAGCGCCCAGACAGCAATTCAATCAGCCCCAGCATTTT	CASSLAPRQQFNQPQHF
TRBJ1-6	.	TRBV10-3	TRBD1	TGTGCCATCAGTGAGTCGCCGGGACAGGGGAACCTCCTCCACTTT	CAISESPGQGNLLHF
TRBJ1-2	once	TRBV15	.	TGTGCCACCAGCAGAAACAGGGTGAGAGTTTTCGAAGCCACCAACTATGGCTACACCTTC	CATSRNRVRVFEATNYGYTF
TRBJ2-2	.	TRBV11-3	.	TGTGCCAGCAGCCGCCGCGGGGAGAGGTTGCACGACACCGGGGAGCTGTTTTTT	CASSRRGERLHDTGELFF
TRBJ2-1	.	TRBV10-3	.	TGTGCCATCCTCGACTCCTACAATGAGCAGTTCTTC	CAILDSYNEQFF
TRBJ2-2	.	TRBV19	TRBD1	TGTGCCAGTATTTCCGAGACAGGGAGTCCCGGGGAGCTGTTTTTT	CASISETGSPGELFF
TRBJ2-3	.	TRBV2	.	TGTGCCAGCAGTGAAAGGGACATACGCACAGATACGCAGTATTTT	CASSERDIRTDTQYF
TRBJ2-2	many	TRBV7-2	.	TGTGCCAGCAGCTTAGGGCAGGGAACCACCGGGGAGCTGTTTTTT	CASSLGQGTTGELFF
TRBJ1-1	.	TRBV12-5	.	TGTGCTAGTGGTTTCCTCACAGAGTCGAACACTGAAGCTTTCTTT	CASGFLTESNTEAFF
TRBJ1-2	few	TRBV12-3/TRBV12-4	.	TGTGCCAGCAGTTTGCGGACAGCTGGTCGTGTCTATGGCTACACCTTC	CASSLRTAGRVYGYTF
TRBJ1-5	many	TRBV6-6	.	TGTGCCAGCAGAACAAATCAGCCCCAGCATTTT	CASRTNQPQHF
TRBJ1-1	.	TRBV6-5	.	TGTGCCAGCTCCGAGTCCCCCTATCCGAACACTGAAGCTTTCTTT	CASSESPYPNTEAFF
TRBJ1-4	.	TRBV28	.	TGTGCCAGCAGCTCGGGACACACAACTAATGAAAAACTGTTTTTT	CASSSGHTTNEKLFF
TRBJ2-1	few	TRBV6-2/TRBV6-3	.	TGTGCCAGCAGTTACTTACCGCCCTCGAACTCCTACAATGAGCAGTTCTTC	CASSYLPPSNSYNEQFF
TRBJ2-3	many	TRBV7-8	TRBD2	TGTGCCAGCAGCTGGACTACCGGGACTACCACCACAGATACGCAGTATTTT	CASSWTTGTTTTDTQYF
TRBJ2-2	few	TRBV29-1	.	TGCAGCGTTGAAGATCTCAGGCAGGGACATACCGGGGAGCTGTTTTTT	CSVEDLRQGHTGELFF
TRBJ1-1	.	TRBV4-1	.	TGCGCCAGCAGCCAAGACCCGGCAGGGGTGAACACTGAAGCTTTCTTT	CASSQDPAGVNTEAFF
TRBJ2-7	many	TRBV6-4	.	TGTGCCAGCAGATTTAAGGGAACCTACGAGCAGTACTTC	CASRFKGTYEQYF
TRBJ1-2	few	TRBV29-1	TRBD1	TGCAGCGTTGAAGCTGGGACAGGGGATGGCTACACCTTC	CSVEAGTGDGYTF
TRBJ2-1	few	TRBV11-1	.	TGTGCCAGCAGCGGCACATACAGGAGCTCCTACAATGAGCAGTTCTTC	CASSGTYRSSYNEQFF
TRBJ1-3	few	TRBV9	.	TGTGCCAGCAGGCCCGGCCGGGACACCATATATTTT	CASRPGRDTIYF
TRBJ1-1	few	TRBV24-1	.	TGTGCCACCAGTGATAACGGGGTGAACACTGAAGCTTTCTTT	CATSDNGVNTEAFF
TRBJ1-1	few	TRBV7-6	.	TGTGCCAGCCGTGGGACGGCGAACACTGAAGCTTTCTTT	CASRGTANTEAFF
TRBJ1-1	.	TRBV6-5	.	TGTGCCAGCAGTAGGGGTACGAGAACTGAAGCTTTCTTT	CASSRGTRTEAFF
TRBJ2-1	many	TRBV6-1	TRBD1	TGTGCCAGCAGTCCCGGGACAGTATACAATGAGCAGTTCTTC	CASSPGTVYNEQFF
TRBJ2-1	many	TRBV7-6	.	TGTGCCAGCATCAATTCCGTCGGGGAGCAGTTCTTC	CASINSVGEQFF
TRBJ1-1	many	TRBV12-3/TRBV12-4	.	TGTGCCAGCAGCCCGACAGAGAACACTGAAGCTTTCTTT	CASSPTENTEAFF
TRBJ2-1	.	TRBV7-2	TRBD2	TGTGCCAGTAACTCGGGGGGGTACAATGAGCAGTTCTTC	CASNSGGYNEQFF
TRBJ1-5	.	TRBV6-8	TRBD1	TGTGCCAGCAGTGTCCGGCAGGGGGACAATCAGCCCCAGCATTTT	CASSVRQGDNQPQHF
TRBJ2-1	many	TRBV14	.	TGTGCCAGCAGCCAGGGCTACAATGAGCAGTTCTTC	CASSQGYNEQFF
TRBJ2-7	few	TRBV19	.	TGTGCCAGTAGTATCGACATCGTCACCTACGAGCAGTACTTC	CASSIDIVTYEQYF
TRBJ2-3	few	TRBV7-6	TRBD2	TGTGCCAGCGCGGGGGGGAGCACAGATACGCAGTATTTT	CASAGGSTDTQYF
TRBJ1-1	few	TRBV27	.	TGTGCCAGCAGTTTATCGCCGGAAAGGCCTGAAGCTTTCTTT	CASSLSPERPEAFF
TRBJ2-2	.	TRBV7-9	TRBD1	TGTGCCAGCAGACCAGACAGGGGGGAAACCGGGGAGCTGTTTTTT	CASRPDRGETGELFF
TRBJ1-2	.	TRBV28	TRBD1	TGTGCCAGCAGTTTGTTACAGGGGACCCTCGACTATGGCTACACCTTC	CASSLLQGTLDYGYTF
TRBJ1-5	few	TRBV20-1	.	TGCAGTGCTAGAGGTTTCAGGGGTCATAGCAATCAGCCCCAGCATTTT	CSARGFRGHSNQPQHF
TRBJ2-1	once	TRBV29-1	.	TGCAGCGTTGAACCCGGAAACTACAATGAGCAGTTCTTC	CSVEPGNYNEQFF
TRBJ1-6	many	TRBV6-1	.	TGTGCCAGCAGTGAAAAATCCCTCCACTTT	CASSEKSLHF
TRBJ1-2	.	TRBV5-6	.	TGTGCCAGCACCCTCGGAGTAACTTACTATGGCTACACCTTC	CASTLGVTYYGYTF
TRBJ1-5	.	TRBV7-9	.	TGTGCCAGCAGCTTAGGTGCGAGGGGACCATTAGCAAATCAGCCCCAGCATTTT	CASSLGARGPLANQPQHF